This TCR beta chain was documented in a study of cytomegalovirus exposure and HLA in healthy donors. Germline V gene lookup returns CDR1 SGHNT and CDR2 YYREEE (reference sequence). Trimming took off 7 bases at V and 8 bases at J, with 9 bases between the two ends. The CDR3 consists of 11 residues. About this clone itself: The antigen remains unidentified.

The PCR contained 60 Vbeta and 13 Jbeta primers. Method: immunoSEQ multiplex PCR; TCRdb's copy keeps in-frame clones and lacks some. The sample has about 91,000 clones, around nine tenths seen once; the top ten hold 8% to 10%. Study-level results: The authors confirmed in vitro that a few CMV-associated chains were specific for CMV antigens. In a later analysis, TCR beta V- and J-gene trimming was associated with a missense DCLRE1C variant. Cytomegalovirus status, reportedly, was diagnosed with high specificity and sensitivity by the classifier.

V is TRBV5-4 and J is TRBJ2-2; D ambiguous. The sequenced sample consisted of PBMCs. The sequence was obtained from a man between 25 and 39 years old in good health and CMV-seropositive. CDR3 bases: TGTGCCAGCCGCTCCTATGGGGAGCTGTTTTTT. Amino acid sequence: CASRSYGELFF.